This is a list of T cell receptor beta chains from one sample in a study of cytomegalovirus exposure and HLA in healthy donors. Libraries were prepared by immunoSEQ multiplex PCR; TCRdb keeps only in-frame clonotypes and omits some of them. The sample gives about 93,000 clones, about 82% of which show up once; about 7.3% is in the top ten. Sample: PBMCs. The receptor source for this set is a man aged 25-40 years in good health and CMV-seronegative. CDR3s include the opening cysteine and the closing phenylalanine or tryptophan. D genes are given only for firm matches. Only part of the rows carry a size: once, few, many, or a class if the clone is expanded.

D gene,clone size,J gene,V gene,CDR3 protein,CDR3 DNA
-,-,TRBJ2-1,TRBV29-1,CSAKGGIDNEQFF,TGCAGCGCCAAAGGGGGTATCGACAATGAGCAGTTCTTC
-,-,TRBJ1-5,TRBV7-9,CASSFQGPNQPRHF,TGTGCCAGCAGCTTTCAGGGCCCCAATCAGCCCCGGCATTTT
TRBD1,-,TRBJ2-5,TRBV10-3,CAISGSPGQGGETQYF,TGTGCCATCAGTGGGTCTCCGGGACAGGGAGGAGAGACCCAGTACTTC
TRBD1,few,TRBJ1-5,TRBV18,CASSHGQGINQPQHF,TGTGCCAGCTCGCATGGACAGGGCATCAATCAGCCCCAGCATTTT
-,many,TRBJ1-5,TRBV23-1,CASSRVARGGDQPQHF,TGCGCCAGCAGTCGGGTAGCGCGAGGAGGGGATCAGCCCCAGCATTTT
TRBD1,-,TRBJ1-5,TRBV27,CASSLRTGGSSNQPQHF,TGTGCCAGCAGTTTACGGACAGGGGGTTCTAGCAATCAGCCCCAGCATTTT
TRBD1,few,TRBJ2-1,TRBV6-4,CASSDSGGRGSDEQFF,TGTGCCAGCAGTGACTCGGGTGGCAGGGGGTCCGATGAGCAGTTCTTC
-,-,TRBJ2-3,TRBV27,CASSLRLPLDTQYF,TGTGCCAGCAGTTTACGACTCCCCTTAGATACGCAGTATTTT
TRBD1,-,TRBJ1-6,TRBV7-2,CASNPGQGASPLHF,TGTGCCAGCAACCCAGGACAGGGGGCCTCACCCCTCCACTTT
-,-,TRBJ2-1,TRBV11-3,CASSAATRGYNEQFF,TGTGCCAGCAGCGCAGCCACCCGCGGTTACAATGAGCAGTTCTTC
-,-,TRBJ2-7,TRBV21-1,CASSNPGTGPLVWNEQYF,TGTGCCAGCAGCAATCCCGGGACAGGGCCTCTTGTATGGAACGAGCAGTACTTC
-,-,TRBJ2-6,TRBV2,CASSQSPSFGANVLTF,TGTGCCAGCAGTCAGAGCCCTAGTTTTGGGGCCAACGTCCTGACTTTC
TRBD1,few,TRBJ1-5,TRBV6-5,CASSPDRANQPQHF,TGTGCCAGCAGTCCTGACAGGGCGAATCAGCCCCAGCATTTT
-,few,TRBJ2-5,TRBV4-3,CASSQDRGGRETQYF,TGCGCCAGCAGCCAAGATCGCGGGGGCAGGGAGACCCAGTACTTC
-,-,TRBJ1-2,TRBV7-2,CASSEQGYGYTF,TGTGCCAGCAGCGAACAGGGCTATGGCTACACCTTC
TRBD1,-,TRBJ1-2,TRBV2,CASSAGGLGYTF,TGTGCCAGCAGTGCAGGGGGCCTTGGCTACACCTTC
-,-,TRBJ2-7,TRBV5-4,CASRQGLYEQYF,TGTGCCAGCAGGCAGGGTCTCTACGAGCAGTACTTC
TRBD1,-,TRBJ1-5,TRBV19,CASSSQGGRQPQHF,TGTGCCAGTAGTTCTCAGGGGGGAAGGCAGCCCCAGCATTTT
-,-,TRBJ2-1,TRBV6-4,CASSLTRDFVHEQFF,TGTGCCAGCAGCCTCACCCGGGACTTTGTTCATGAGCAGTTCTTC
-,-,TRBJ2-7,TRBV27,CASSLSPGSLYEQYF,TGTGCCAGCAGTTTATCGCCAGGGTCTCTATACGAGCAGTACTTC
TRBD1,-,TRBJ2-5,TRBV7-9,CASRPDPRGETQYF,TGTGCCAGCAGACCGGATCCCAGGGGGGAGACCCAGTACTTC
-,-,TRBJ2-7,TRBV7-9,CASSLPGTLTYEQYF,TGTGCCAGCAGCTTACCCGGGACACTCACCTACGAGCAGTACTTC
TRBD2,few,TRBJ2-3,TRBV6-1,CASSEGGGAPDTQYF,TGTGCCAGCAGTGAAGGCGGGGGGGCCCCAGATACGCAGTATTTT